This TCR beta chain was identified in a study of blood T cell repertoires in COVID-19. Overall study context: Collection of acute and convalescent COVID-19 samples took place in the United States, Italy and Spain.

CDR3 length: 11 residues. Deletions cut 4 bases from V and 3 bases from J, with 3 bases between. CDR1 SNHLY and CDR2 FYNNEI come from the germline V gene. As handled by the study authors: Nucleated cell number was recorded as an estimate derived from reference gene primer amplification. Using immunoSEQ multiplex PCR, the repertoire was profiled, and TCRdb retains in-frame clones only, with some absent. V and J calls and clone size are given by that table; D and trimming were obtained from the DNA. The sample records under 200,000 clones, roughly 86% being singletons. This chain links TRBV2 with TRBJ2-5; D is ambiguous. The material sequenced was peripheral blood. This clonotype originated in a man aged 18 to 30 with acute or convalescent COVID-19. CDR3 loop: CASSGEETQYF. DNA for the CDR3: TGTGCCAGCAGTGGAGAAGAGACCCAGTACTTC.